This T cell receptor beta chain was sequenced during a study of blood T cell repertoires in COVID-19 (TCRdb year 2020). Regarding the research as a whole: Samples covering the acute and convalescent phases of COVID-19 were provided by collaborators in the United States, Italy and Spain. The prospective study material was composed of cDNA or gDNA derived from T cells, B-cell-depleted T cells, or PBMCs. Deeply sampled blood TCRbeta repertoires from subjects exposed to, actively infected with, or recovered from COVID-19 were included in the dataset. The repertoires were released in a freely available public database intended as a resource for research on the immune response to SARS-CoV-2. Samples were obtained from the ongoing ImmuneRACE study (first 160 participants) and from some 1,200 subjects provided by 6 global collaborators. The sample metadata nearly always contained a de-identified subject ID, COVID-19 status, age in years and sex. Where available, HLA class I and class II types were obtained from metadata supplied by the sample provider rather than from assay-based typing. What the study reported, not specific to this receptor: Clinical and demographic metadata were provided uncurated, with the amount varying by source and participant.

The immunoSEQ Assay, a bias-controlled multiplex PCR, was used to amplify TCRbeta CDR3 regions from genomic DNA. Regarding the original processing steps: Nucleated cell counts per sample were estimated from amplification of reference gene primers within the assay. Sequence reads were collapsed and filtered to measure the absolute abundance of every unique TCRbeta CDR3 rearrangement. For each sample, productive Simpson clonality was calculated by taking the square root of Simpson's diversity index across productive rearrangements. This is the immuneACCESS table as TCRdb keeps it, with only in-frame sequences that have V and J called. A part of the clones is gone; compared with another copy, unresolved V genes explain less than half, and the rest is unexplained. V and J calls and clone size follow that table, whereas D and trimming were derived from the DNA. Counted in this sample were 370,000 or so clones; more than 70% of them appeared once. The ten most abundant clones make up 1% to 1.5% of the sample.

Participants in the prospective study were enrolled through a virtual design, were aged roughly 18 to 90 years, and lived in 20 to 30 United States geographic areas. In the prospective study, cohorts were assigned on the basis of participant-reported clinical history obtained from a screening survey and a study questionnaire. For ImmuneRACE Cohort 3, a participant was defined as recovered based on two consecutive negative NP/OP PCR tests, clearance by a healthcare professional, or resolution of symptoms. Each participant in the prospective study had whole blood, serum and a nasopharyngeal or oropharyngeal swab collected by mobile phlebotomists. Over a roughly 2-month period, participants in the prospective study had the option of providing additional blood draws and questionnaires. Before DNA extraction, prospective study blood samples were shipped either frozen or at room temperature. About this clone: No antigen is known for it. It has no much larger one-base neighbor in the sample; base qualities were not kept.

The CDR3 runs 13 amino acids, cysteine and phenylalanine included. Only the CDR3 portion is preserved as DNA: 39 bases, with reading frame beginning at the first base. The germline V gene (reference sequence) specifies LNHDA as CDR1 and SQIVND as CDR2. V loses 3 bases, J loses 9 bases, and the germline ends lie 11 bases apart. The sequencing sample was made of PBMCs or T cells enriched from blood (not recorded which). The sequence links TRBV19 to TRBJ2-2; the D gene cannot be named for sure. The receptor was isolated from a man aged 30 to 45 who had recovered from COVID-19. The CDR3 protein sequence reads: CASSMARGRELFF. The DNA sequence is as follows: TGTGCCAGTAGTATGGCGCGCGGAAGGGAGCTGTTTTTT.